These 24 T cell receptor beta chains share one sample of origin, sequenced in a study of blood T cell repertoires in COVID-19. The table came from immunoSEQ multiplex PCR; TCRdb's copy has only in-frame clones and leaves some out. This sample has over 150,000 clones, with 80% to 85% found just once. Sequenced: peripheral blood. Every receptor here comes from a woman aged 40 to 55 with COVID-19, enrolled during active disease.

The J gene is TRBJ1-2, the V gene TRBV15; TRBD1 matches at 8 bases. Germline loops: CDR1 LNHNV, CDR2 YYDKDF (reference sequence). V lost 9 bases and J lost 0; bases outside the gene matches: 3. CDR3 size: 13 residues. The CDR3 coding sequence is TGTGCCACTCGGACAGGGTCTAACTATGGCTACACCTTC. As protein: CATRTGSNYGYTF.

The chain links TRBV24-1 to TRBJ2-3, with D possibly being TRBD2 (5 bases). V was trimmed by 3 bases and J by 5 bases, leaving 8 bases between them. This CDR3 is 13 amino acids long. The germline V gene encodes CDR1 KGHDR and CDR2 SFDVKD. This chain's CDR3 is CATSDDYRDTQYF. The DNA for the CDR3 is TGTGCCACCAGTGATGACTACCGAGATACGCAGTATTTT.

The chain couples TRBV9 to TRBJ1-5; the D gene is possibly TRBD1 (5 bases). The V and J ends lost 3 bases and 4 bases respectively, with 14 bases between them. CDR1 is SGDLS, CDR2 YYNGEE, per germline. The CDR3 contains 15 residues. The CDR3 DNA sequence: TGTGCCAGCAGCGCCCTAGTCGGGGGTAATCAGCCCCAGCATTTT. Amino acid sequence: CASSALVGGNQPQHF.

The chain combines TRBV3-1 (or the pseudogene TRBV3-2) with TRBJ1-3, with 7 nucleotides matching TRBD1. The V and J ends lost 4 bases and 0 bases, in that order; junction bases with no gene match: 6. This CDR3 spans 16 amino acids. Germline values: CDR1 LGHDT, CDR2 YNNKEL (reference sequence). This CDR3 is CASSPYGTDSGNTIYF. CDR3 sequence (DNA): TGTGCCAGCAGCCCCTACGGGACAGACTCTGGAAACACCATATATTTT.

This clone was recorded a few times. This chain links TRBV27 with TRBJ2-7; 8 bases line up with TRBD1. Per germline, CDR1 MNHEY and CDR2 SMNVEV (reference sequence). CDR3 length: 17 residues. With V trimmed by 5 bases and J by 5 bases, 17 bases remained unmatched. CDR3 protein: CASSLGTGSLYWDEQYF. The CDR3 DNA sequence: TGTGCCAGCAGTCTCGGGACAGGTAGCCTGTACTGGGACGAGCAGTACTTC.

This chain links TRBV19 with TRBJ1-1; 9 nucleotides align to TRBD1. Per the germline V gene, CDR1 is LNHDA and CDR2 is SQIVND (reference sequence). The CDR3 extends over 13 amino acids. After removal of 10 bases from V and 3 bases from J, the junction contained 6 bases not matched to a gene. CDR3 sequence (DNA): TGTGCCATTTCCGGGACAGGGTACACTGAAGCTTTCTTT. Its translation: CAISGTGYTEAFF.

The CDR3 nucleotides read TGTGCCAGCAGTGCCTTCAGGGGAGGCTACACCTTC. Translation gives CASSAFRGGYTF. The chain employs TRBV12-3 or TRBV12-4 and TRBJ1-2, with D possibly being TRBD1 (6 bases). V was pared by 5 bases and J by 8 bases, with 12 bases between. The CDR3 totals 12 residues.

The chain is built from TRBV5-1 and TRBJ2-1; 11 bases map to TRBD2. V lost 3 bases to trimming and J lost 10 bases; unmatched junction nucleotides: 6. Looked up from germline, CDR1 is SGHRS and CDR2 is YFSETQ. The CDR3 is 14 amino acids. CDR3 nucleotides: TGCGCCAGCAGCTCGGGGACTAGCGGAGCCGAGCAGTTCTTC. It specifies CASSSGTSGAEQFF.

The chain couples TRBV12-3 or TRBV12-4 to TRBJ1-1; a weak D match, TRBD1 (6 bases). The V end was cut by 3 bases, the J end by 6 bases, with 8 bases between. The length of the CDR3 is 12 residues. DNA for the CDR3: TGTGCCAGCAGTTTCGCAGGGGCTGAAGCTTTCTTT. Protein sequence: CASSFAGAEAFF.

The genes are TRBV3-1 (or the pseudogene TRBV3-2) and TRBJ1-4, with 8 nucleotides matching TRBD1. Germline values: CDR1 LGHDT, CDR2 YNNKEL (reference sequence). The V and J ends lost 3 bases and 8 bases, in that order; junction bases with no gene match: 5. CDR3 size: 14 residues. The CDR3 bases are TGTGCCAGCAGCCAGGCCGGGACAGGAGAAAAACTGTTTTTT. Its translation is CASSQAGTGEKLFF.

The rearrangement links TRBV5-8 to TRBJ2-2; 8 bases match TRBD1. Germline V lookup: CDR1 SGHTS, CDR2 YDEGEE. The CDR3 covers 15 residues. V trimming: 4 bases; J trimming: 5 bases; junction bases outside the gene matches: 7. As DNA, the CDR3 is TGTGCCAGCAGCGGCAGGGGGCTTTGGACCGGGGAGCTGTTTTTT. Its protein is CASSGRGLWTGELFF.

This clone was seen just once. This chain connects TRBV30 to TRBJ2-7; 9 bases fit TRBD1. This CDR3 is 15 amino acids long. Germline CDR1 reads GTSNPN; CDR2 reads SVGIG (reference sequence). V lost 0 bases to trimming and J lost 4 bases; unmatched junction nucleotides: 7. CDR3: CAWSVGTGKAYEQYF. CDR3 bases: TGTGCCTGGAGTGTAGGGACAGGGAAGGCGTACGAGCAGTACTTC. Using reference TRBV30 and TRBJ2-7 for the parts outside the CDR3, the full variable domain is SQTIHQWPATLVQPVGSPLSLECTVEGTSNPNLYWYRQAAGRGLQLLFYSVGIGQISSEVPQNLSASRPQDRQFILSSKKLLLSDSGFYLCAWSVGTGKAYEQYFGPGTRLTVT.

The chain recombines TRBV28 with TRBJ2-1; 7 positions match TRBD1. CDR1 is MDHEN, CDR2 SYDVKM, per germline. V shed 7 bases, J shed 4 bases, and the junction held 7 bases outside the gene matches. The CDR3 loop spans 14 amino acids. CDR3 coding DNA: TGTGCCAGCACCGTAGGGACAGTTTACAATGAGCAGTTCTTC. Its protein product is CASTVGTVYNEQFF.

DNA for the CDR3: TGTGCCAGCAGCCAGGGGCGGGTGCTTGGCTACACCTTC. As protein: CASSQGRVLGYTF. The J gene is TRBJ1-2, the V gene TRBV27, with D possibly being TRBD1 (6 bases). There are 13 residues in the CDR3. The germline CDR1 and CDR2 sequences are MNHEY and SMNVEV (reference sequence). V was cut by 6 bases and J by 7 bases, with 15 bases left in between.

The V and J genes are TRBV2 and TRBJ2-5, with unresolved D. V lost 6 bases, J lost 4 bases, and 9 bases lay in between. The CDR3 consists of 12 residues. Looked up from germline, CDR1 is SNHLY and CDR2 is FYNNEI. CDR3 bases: TGTGCCAGCAGGGAGTTTTCAGAGACCCAGTACTTC. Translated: CASREFSETQYF.

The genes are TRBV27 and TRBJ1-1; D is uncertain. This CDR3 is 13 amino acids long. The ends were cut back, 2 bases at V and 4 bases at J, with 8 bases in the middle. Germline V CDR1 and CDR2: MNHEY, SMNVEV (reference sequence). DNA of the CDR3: TGTGCCAGCAGTTTACTAGCTCGCACTGAAGCTTTCTTT. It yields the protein CASSLLARTEAFF.

Written as DNA, the CDR3 is TGTGCCAGCAGCTTAAGCAATACAGATACGCAGTATTTT. The encoded protein is CASSLSNTDTQYF. The chain couples TRBV5-4 to TRBJ2-3; D gene uncertain. Germline CDR1 reads SGHNT; CDR2 reads YYREEE (reference sequence). This CDR3 comprises 13 residues. Trimming removed 2 bases from V and 3 bases from J, with 7 bases in between.

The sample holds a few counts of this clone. DNA of the CDR3: TGTGCCAGCAGTAGACAGGGGACGGGCAATCAGCCCCAGCATTTT. This gives the protein CASSRQGTGNQPQHF. The chain recombines TRBV2 with TRBJ1-5; TRBD1 aligns across 8 bases. Trimming at V came to 5 bases and at J to 2 bases, leaving 5 bases not matched to a gene. Germline CDR1 SNHLY, CDR2 FYNNEI. This CDR3 has 15 residues.

CDR3 amino acids: CSVAPSLKETQYF. The CDR3 coding sequence is TGCAGCGTTGCCCCAAGCCTCAAGGAGACCCAGTACTTC. This chain uses TRBV29-1 with TRBJ2-5; D is unresolved. CDR1 and CDR2 from the germline V gene are SQVTM and ANQGSEA. Trimming removed 4 bases from V and 5 bases from J, with 14 bases in between. CDR3 length equals 13 residues. Drawing the rest from reference TRBV29-1 and TRBJ2-5, the complete variable domain is SAVISQKPSRDICQRGTSLTIQCQVDSQVTMMFWYRQQPGQSLTLIATANQGSEATYESGFVIDKFPISRPNLTFSTLTVSNMSPEDSSIYLCSVAPSLKETQYFGPGTRLLVL.

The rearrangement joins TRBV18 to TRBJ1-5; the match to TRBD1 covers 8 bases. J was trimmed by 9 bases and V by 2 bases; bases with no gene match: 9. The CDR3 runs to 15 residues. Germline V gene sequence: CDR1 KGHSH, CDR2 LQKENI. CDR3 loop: CASSPAGQALRPQHF. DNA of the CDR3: TGTGCCAGCTCACCAGCGGGACAGGCCCTCAGGCCCCAGCATTTT.

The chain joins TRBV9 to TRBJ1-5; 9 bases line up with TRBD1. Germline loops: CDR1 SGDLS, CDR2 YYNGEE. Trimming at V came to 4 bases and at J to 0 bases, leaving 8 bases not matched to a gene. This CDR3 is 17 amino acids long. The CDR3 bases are TGTGCCAGCAGCACCGGGACAGGGCGGAATAGCAATCAGCCCCAGCATTTT. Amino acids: CASSTGTGRNSNQPQHF.

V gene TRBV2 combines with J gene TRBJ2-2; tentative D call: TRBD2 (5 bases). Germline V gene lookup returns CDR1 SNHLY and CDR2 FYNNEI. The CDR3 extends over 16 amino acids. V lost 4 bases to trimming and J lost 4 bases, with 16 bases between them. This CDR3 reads CASSAPAGLRTGELFF. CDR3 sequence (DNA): TGTGCCAGCAGTGCGCCTGCCGGACTGCGCACCGGGGAGCTGTTTTTT.

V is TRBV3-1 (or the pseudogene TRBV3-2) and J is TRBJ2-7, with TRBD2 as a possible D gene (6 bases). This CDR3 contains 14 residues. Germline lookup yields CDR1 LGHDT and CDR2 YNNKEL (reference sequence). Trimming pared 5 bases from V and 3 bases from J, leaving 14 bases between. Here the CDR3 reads CASSGGFWVYEQYF. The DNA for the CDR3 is TGTGCCAGCAGCGGGGGGTTTTGGGTCTACGAGCAGTACTTC.

CDR3 protein: CASSFFTGQGPATLHF. CDR3 DNA sequence: TGTGCCAGCAGCTTCTTTACGGGACAGGGGCCAGCCACCCTCCACTTT. The chain is built from TRBV5-8 and TRBJ1-6; the match to TRBD1 covers 10 bases. The junction had 13 bases not matched to a gene; V was cut back by 2 bases and J by 14 bases. Germline CDR1 reads SGHTS; CDR2 reads YDEGEE. CDR3 length: 16 residues. Full variable domain (rest looked up from reference TRBV5-8 and TRBJ1-6): EAGVTQSPTHLIKTRGQQATLRCSPISGHTSVYWYQQALGLGLQFLLWYDEGEERNRGNFPPRFSGRQFPNYSSELNVNALELEDSALYLCASSFFTGQGPATLHFGNGTRLTVT.